These 13 T cell receptor beta chains originate from one sample sequenced in a study of OX40 agonist ivuxolimab in advanced cancers. Assay used: immunoSEQ multiplex PCR; TCRdb lists only in-frame clones, some missing. The repertoire holds 70,000 to 100,000 clones, with more than 75% as singletons. Sample: CD4+ or CD8+ T cells sorted from blood, taken in a trial of the OX40 agonist ivuxolimab. Source of these receptors: an adult with an advanced solid tumor such as melanoma, head and neck, liver or kidney cancer.

V and J are TRBV5-1 and TRBJ2-7, with D perhaps TRBD1 (6 bases). Trimming took 4 bases from V and 0 from J, leaving 14 bases between them. Germline-derived CDR1 and CDR2 are SGHRS and YFSETQ. There are 15 residues in the CDR3. CDR3 in amino acids: CASSPGTLPSYEQYF. CDR3 nucleotide sequence: TGCGCCAGCAGCCCTGGGACACTACCCTCCTACGAGCAGTACTTC.

The CDR3 coding sequence is TGTGCCAGCCGATCCTCATCGGCCGGGGGCCAAGAGACCCAGTACTTC. Protein product: CASRSSSAGGQETQYF. The chain joins TRBV27 to TRBJ2-5; D is perhaps TRBD2 (6 bases). The CDR3 covers 16 residues. Germline V CDR1 and CDR2: MNHEY, SMNVEV (reference sequence). Trimming removed 8 bases at V and 1 base at J, with 20 bases between.

The chain joins TRBV5-1 to TRBJ2-3; the D is unclear. Deletions cut 3 bases from V and 8 bases from J, with 10 bases between. Germline lookup yields CDR1 SGHRS and CDR2 YFSETQ. The CDR3 is made up of 12 amino acids. The CDR3 here is CASSSTYGTQYF. CDR3 nucleotide sequence: TGCGCCAGCAGCTCAACGTACGGTACGCAGTATTTT. The complete variable domain, with remaining parts taken from reference TRBV5-1 and TRBJ2-3, reads KAGVTQTPRYLIKTRGQQVTLSCSPISGHRSVSWYQQTPGQGLQFLFEYFSETQRNKGNFPGRFSGRQFSNSRSEMNVSTLELGDSALYLCASSSTYGTQYFGPGTRLTVL.

The chain links TRBV19 to TRBJ2-5, with D uncertain. The CDR3 totals 10 residues. Deletions cut 6 bases from V and 5 bases from J, with 4 bases between. Germline assignment: CDR1 LNHDA and CDR2 SQIVND (reference sequence). The CDR3 spells CASSGETQYF. The CDR3 coding sequence is TGTGCCAGTAGCGGGGAGACCCAGTACTTC. Filled out from reference TRBV19 and TRBJ2-5, the complete variable domain reads DGGITQSPKYLFRKEGQNVTLSCEQNLNHDAMYWYRQDPGQGLRLIYYSQIVNDFQKGDIAEGYSVSREKKESFPLTVTSAQKNPTAFYLCASSGETQYFGPGTRLLVL.

The chain is built from TRBV18 and TRBJ2-1; the D gene is possibly TRBD1 (6 bases). CDR1 is KGHSH and CDR2 is LQKENI in the germline V gene. This CDR3 comprises 15 residues. Trimming removed 4 bases from V and 0 bases from J, with 10 bases in between. CDR3 sequence (DNA): TGTGCCAGCTCACACGACAGGAGCTCCTACAATGAGCAGTTCTTC. Protein: CASSHDRSSYNEQFF.

The chain has TRBV5-1 and TRBJ2-1; D remains ambiguous. Trimming stripped 0 bases from V and 7 bases from J, with 17 bases between. CDR1 is SGHRS and CDR2 is YFSETQ in the germline V gene. The CDR3 runs 16 residues. In DNA, the CDR3 is TGCGCCAGCAGCTTGGTTGTGGGCTCAAGTAGGAATGAGCAGTTCTTC. Protein product: CASSLVVGSSRNEQFF.

J is TRBJ1-2 and V is TRBV18; possible D gene TRBD1, 5 bases. From germline, CDR1 is KGHSH and CDR2 LQKENI. Between the trimmed V and J ends, which lost 3 bases and 7 bases, there was a span of 15 bases. The CDR3 is made up of 14 amino acids. As DNA, the CDR3 is TGTGCCAGCTCACCGCCGGGACGGGCGCCTGGCTACACCTTC. It is translated as CASSPPGRAPGYTF.

V usage is TRBV5-1 and J usage is TRBJ2-7; 10 bases fit TRBD2. After removal of 4 bases from V and 2 bases from J, the junction contained 9 bases not matched to a gene. This CDR3 spans 16 amino acids. CDR1 SGHRS and CDR2 YFSETQ come from the germline V gene. CDR3 nucleotide sequence: TGCGCCAGCAGCCCTGGGGGGACTAGCGAGACCTACGAGCAGTACTTC. It is translated as CASSPGGTSETYEQYF.

This chain connects TRBV2 to TRBJ2-1; the match to TRBD1 covers 8 bases. Losses at the gene ends were 8 bases for V and 3 bases for J; bases not matched to a gene: 3. The length of the CDR3 is 13 residues. Germline assignment: CDR1 SNHLY and CDR2 FYNNEI. The CDR3, as DNA: TGTGCCAGCGGGGGACAGGACTACAATGAGCAGTTCTTC. It yields the protein CASGGQDYNEQFF.

The V call is TRBV28, the J call TRBJ1-1; D uncertain. The germline CDR1 and CDR2 sequences are MDHEN and SYDVKM. The CDR3 spans 12 residues. Between the trimmed V and J ends, which lost 6 bases and 11 bases, there was a span of 16 bases. Written as DNA, the CDR3 is TGTGCCAGCAGCAATCAAGGAAAGCTGGCTTTCTTT. Its protein product is CASSNQGKLAFF.

The chain links TRBV18 to TRBJ2-7; D ambiguous. The CDR3 loop spans 14 amino acids. V dropped 3 bases and J dropped 0 bases, with 9 bases sitting between them. Germline V gives CDR1 KGHSH, CDR2 LQKENI. The CDR3 loop is CASSPLESSYEQYF. The CDR3 nucleotides read TGTGCCAGCTCACCTCTCGAGAGCTCCTACGAGCAGTACTTC.

This rearrangement joins TRBV28 to TRBJ1-1; no firm D call. Germline CDR1 is MDHEN and CDR2 is SYDVKM. The CDR3 spans 13 residues. Trimming removed 2 bases at V and 0 bases at J, with 4 bases between. The DNA for the CDR3 is TGTGCCAGCAGTTTAGCCCTGAACACTGAAGCTTTCTTT. Its translation is CASSLALNTEAFF.

The chain links TRBV19 to TRBJ2-7, with D possibly being TRBD1 or TRBD2 (5 bases each). V was shortened by 4 bases and J by 2 bases, with 15 bases between the two germline ends. CDR1 is LNHDA and CDR2 is SQIVND in the germline V gene (reference sequence). The CDR3 has 15 amino acids. CDR3 DNA sequence: TGTGCCAGTAGTACTCACATCTTGGGGGCCTACGAGCAGTACTTC. Its translation: CASSTHILGAYEQYF.